The 22 T cell receptor beta chains below all came from one sample that was sequenced in a study of T cell responses to AZD1222 COVID-19 vaccine. Data came from immunoSEQ multiplex PCR; TCRdb stores just in-frame clones and leaves some out. The data contain roughly 100,000 clones, roughly nine tenths of them singletons. The sequenced sample was peripheral blood, obtained 28 days after the second AZD1222 dose. These receptors were taken from an adult who received the AZD1222 COVID-19 vaccine.

V usage is TRBV6-2 or TRBV6-3 and J usage is TRBJ2-2; 11 bases are a match to TRBD1. This CDR3 contains 16 residues. Germline CDR1 is MNHEY and CDR2 is SVGEGT. Losses at the gene ends were 6 bases for V and 5 bases for J; bases not matched to a gene: 8. The CDR3 protein is CASSLGTGGGTGELFF. DNA for the CDR3: TGTGCCAGCAGCCTCGGGACAGGGGGGGGAACCGGGGAGCTGTTTTTT.

The gene calls are TRBV18 and TRBJ1-4; weak D call: TRBD1 (6 bases). This CDR3 comprises 13 residues. V lost 8 bases and J lost 3, with 10 bases in between. Germline values: CDR1 KGHSH, CDR2 LQKENI. CDR3 amino acids: CASTGQPNEKLFF. The CDR3 nucleotides read TGTGCCAGCACCGGACAGCCTAATGAAAAACTGTTTTTT.

This chain links TRBV5-6 with TRBJ1-1; possibly TRBD1 for D (5 bases). Germline CDR1 reads SGHDT; CDR2 reads YYEEEE. V dropped 0 bases and J dropped 3 bases, with 15 bases sitting between them. CDR3 length equals 16 residues. This CDR3 is CASSLGLGEIDTEAFF. Written as DNA, the CDR3 is TGTGCCAGCAGCTTGGGATTGGGGGAAATAGACACTGAAGCTTTCTTT. The full variable domain, its missing parts supplied by reference TRBV5-6 and TRBJ1-1, is DAGVTQSPTHLIKTRGQQVTLRCSPKSGHDTVSWYQQALGQGPQFIFQYYEEEERQRGNFPDRFSGHQFPNYSSELNVNALLLGDSALYLCASSLGLGEIDTEAFFGQGTRLTVV.

The CDR3 protein is CAWDGQEAYNEQFF. For the CDR3, the DNA is TGTGCCTGGGATGGACAGGAGGCCTACAATGAGCAGTTCTTC. This sequence joins TRBV30 and TRBJ2-1; TRBD1 matches 7 bases. CDR3 length: 14 residues. Germline V lookup: CDR1 GTSNPN, CDR2 SVGIG (reference sequence). The V gene end was trimmed by 5 bases and the J gene end by 2 bases; junction bases not matched to a gene: 6.

The chain links TRBV5-1 to TRBJ2-2; 13 bases map to TRBD2. J was trimmed by 2 bases and V by 3 bases; bases with no gene match: 4. CDR3 size: 17 residues. Germline V gene sequence: CDR1 SGHRS, CDR2 YFSETQ. The CDR3, as DNA: TGCGCCAGCAGCTGGACTAGCGGGAGCCCCAACACCGGGGAGCTGTTTTTT. Encoded protein: CASSWTSGSPNTGELFF.

This sequence joins TRBV4-1 and TRBJ1-1; weak D call: TRBD1 (6 bases). Germline V gives CDR1 MGHRA, CDR2 YSYEKL. Trimming shortened V by 3 bases and J by 6 bases, and 11 bases separated the two germline ends. The CDR3 has 13 amino acids. The CDR3 DNA is TGCGCCAGCAGCCATGTCAGGGGCCCTGAAGCTTTCTTT. Translation gives CASSHVRGPEAFF.

The chain couples TRBV28 to TRBJ1-5; D is perhaps TRBD1 (5 bases). Deletions cut 5 bases from V and 6 bases from J, with 17 bases between. The germline gives CDR1 MDHEN, CDR2 SYDVKM. The CDR3 length is 15 residues. Here the CDR3 reads CASSPGKGIVQPQHF. The CDR3, as DNA: TGTGCCAGCAGTCCAGGGAAGGGTATAGTTCAGCCCCAGCATTTT.

The chain links TRBV10-3 to TRBJ1-2, with D maybe TRBD1 (5 bases). The CDR3 has 13 residues. Per germline, CDR1 ENHRY and CDR2 SYGVKD. Trimming left V 4 bases short and J 3 bases short, with 9 bases between. The CDR3 protein is CAISGDPDYGYTF. DNA of the CDR3: TGTGCCATCAGTGGGGACCCAGACTATGGCTACACCTTC.

The chain is built from TRBV28 and TRBJ2-3; unclear D gene. V was shortened by 6 bases and J by 4 bases, with 8 bases between the two germline ends. CDR3 size: 12 residues. Germline assignment: CDR1 MDHEN and CDR2 SYDVKM. CDR3 in DNA: TGTGCCAGCAGGTCGGCCCCAGATACGCAGTATTTT. Amino acid sequence: CASRSAPDTQYF.

The rearrangement joins TRBV15 to TRBJ2-1; D is ambiguous. The V gene's germline CDR1 is LNHNV and CDR2 YYDKDF (reference sequence). The CDR3 spans 17 residues. Trimming left V 3 bases short and J 1 base short, with 16 bases between. CDR3 sequence (DNA): TGTGCCACCAGCAGGGGCAGTGGGGTGAGTTCCTACAATGAGCAGTTCTTC. Encoded protein: CATSRGSGVSSYNEQFF.

The chain joins TRBV18 to TRBJ2-1, with 9 bases lining up with TRBD2. V was pared by 3 bases and J by 6 bases, with 12 bases of the junction left unmatched. The CDR3 length is 17 residues. The germline V gene encodes CDR1 KGHSH and CDR2 LQKENI. The CDR3, as DNA: TGTGCCAGCTCACCCCTCAGGGCGGGAGGGCCTGGCAATGAGCAGTTCTTC. The encoded protein is CASSPLRAGGPGNEQFF.

V gene TRBV2 combines with J gene TRBJ2-7, with 7 positions matching TRBD2. V shed 10 bases, J shed 2 bases, and the junction held 11 bases outside the gene matches. The CDR3 extends over 14 amino acids. The germline CDR1 and CDR2 sequences are SNHLY and FYNNEI. As DNA, the CDR3 is TGTGCCACCCTGGGGGGGTCTACAGCCTACGAGCAGTACTTC. Its protein product is CATLGGSTAYEQYF.

J is TRBJ1-2 and V is TRBV28; D is unclear. The germline CDR1 and CDR2 sequences are MDHEN and SYDVKM. V gave up 5 bases and J gave up 2 bases, with 6 bases separating them. The CDR3 has 12 residues. The chain's CDR3 is CASSPQNYGYTF. Written as DNA, the CDR3 is TGTGCCAGCAGTCCCCAAAACTATGGCTACACCTTC.

The V gene is TRBV21-1, the J gene TRBJ2-7; whether TRBD1, the table's D call, matches the DNA was not checked. TRBV21-1 is marked as a pseudogene. There are 15 residues in the CDR3. CDR3 amino acids: CASSGRQGLSGEQYF. The CDR3 DNA sequence: TGTGCCAGCAGCGGTCGACAGGGGCTCTCGGGCGAGCAGTACTTC.

The rearrangement uses TRBV9 and TRBJ2-3, with 8 bases matching TRBD2. Germline V CDR1 and CDR2: SGDLS, YYNGEE. The CDR3 is 14 residues long. Unmatched junction bases numbered 7, after V lost 4 bases and J lost 6 bases. The CDR3 DNA sequence: TGTGCCAGCAGCTCCGGGACTAGTTTCGATACGCAGTATTTT. Translated: CASSSGTSFDTQYF.

The chain employs TRBV28 and TRBJ2-5; D possibly corresponds to TRBD2 (5 bases). The CDR3 covers 15 residues. CDR1 MDHEN and CDR2 SYDVKM come from the germline V gene. V shed 4 bases and J shed 7 bases, with 19 bases lying between them. In DNA, the CDR3 is TGTGCCAGCAGTTCCTCCCGTCGGGATTCAGGGACCCAGTACTTC. It codes for CASSSSRRDSGTQYF.

This clone occurred a few times. This sequence joins TRBV12-3 or TRBV12-4 and TRBJ2-7, with TRBD2 identical over 8 bases. The CDR3 runs 13 residues. The V gene end was trimmed by 6 bases and the J gene end by 2 bases; junction bases not matched to a gene: 3. The CDR3, as DNA: TGTGCCAGCAGGGGTAGCGGGACCTACGAGCAGTACTTC. Translating gives CASRGSGTYEQYF.

The chain recombines TRBV11-2 with TRBJ1-6; D gene uncertain. The germline gives CDR1 SGHAT, CDR2 FQNNGV. V was cut by 2 bases and J by 5 bases, with 4 bases left in between. The CDR3 is 13 amino acids. The CDR3 region has the DNA TGTGCCAGCAGCTTAATTGATAATTCACCCCTCCACTTT. Translation: CASSLIDNSPLHF. The full variable domain, completed using reference TRBV11-2 and TRBJ1-6, is EAGVAQSPRYKIIEKRQSVAFWCNPISGHATLYWYQQILGQGPKLLIQFQNNGVVDDSQLPKDRFSAERLKGVDSTLKIQPAKLEDSAVYLCASSLIDNSPLHFGNGTRLTVT.

CDR3 sequence reads: CASSRPGTGNYGYTF. CDR3 bases: TGTGCCAGCAGCCGTCCCGGGACAGGGAACTATGGCTACACCTTC. J is TRBJ1-2 and V is TRBV11-2; the match to TRBD1 covers 9 bases. Germline CDR1 and CDR2: SGHAT and FQNNGV. The CDR3 runs 15 residues. V shed 5 bases, J shed 2 bases, and the junction held 6 bases outside the gene matches.

The J gene is TRBJ1-1, the V gene TRBV3-1 (or the pseudogene TRBV3-2), with D maybe TRBD1 (5 bases). This CDR3 region has 16 residues. The V end was cut by 0 bases, the J end by 1 base, with 12 bases between. Looked up from germline, CDR1 is LGHDT and CDR2 is YNNKEL (reference sequence). CDR3 DNA sequence: TGTGCCAGCAGCCAAGAGGGAGGAGACAGGAACACTGAAGCTTTCTTT. Protein: CASSQEGGDRNTEAFF.

The chain is built from TRBV30 and TRBJ2-7; possibly TRBD2 for D (5 bases). In germline, CDR1 is GTSNPN, CDR2 SVGIG (reference sequence). The CDR3 extends over 12 amino acids. Trimming pared 2 bases from V and 7 bases from J, leaving 12 bases between. The CDR3, as DNA: TGTGCCTGGAGTCCTTGGGAGAAGGAGCAGTACTTC. Translating it yields CAWSPWEKEQYF.

The J gene is TRBJ2-3, the V gene TRBV28; D could derive from TRBD1 or TRBD2 (5 bases each). V was pared by 7 bases and J by 0 bases, with 11 bases between. The germline gives CDR1 MDHEN, CDR2 SYDVKM. The CDR3 runs 14 residues. This CDR3 is CASTTGLSTDTQYF. CDR3 in DNA: TGTGCCAGCACTACGGGGCTAAGCACAGATACGCAGTATTTT.